This is a list of T cell receptor beta chains from one sample in a study of response to subunit inactivated influenza vaccine. TCRdb itself ran the RT-PCR reads through MiXCR, one entry per CDR3 protein. In the table there are over 150,000 distinct CDR3 sequences, about 10% of which are singletons. This specimen consisted of CD8+ T cells sorted from PBMCs, obtained less than 25 months after vaccination. These receptors were collected from a man between 50 and 75 years old who received an inactivated influenza vaccine. CDR3s include the opening cysteine and the closing phenylalanine or tryptophan. The D gene is left open where the match is weak. Clone size appears in some rows only: once, few, many, or a class for an expanded clone.

>.|TRBJ2-1|TRBD2|TRBV7-9
TGTGCCAGCAGCTCTCGTAGCGGGAGCTCCTACAATGAGCAGTTCTTC
CASSSRSGSSYNEQFF
>many|TRBJ2-7|.|TRBV11-2
TGTGCCAGCAGCCAAGCTAATGCTTTCCTCTACGAGCAGTACTTC
CASSQANAFLYEQYF
>few|TRBJ2-1|.|TRBV3-1
TGTGCCAGCAGCCCCCTCAGTAACAATGAGCAGTTCTTC
CASSPLSNNEQFF
>.|TRBJ1-6|.|TRBV7-8
TGTGCCAGCAGCTTACTGCCATATAATTCACCCCTCCACTTT
CASSLLPYNSPLHF
>few|TRBJ2-5|.|TRBV4-1
TGCGCCAGCAGCCAGGATACTTCACCACCCTCCCAAGAGACCCAGTACTTC
CASSQDTSPPSQETQYF
>.|TRBJ2-1|TRBD2|TRBV7-8
TGTGCCAGCAGCCCCCGGGGGGGGGGCTCCTCCTACAATGAGCAGTTCTTC
CASSPRGGGSSYNEQFF
>many|TRBJ1-6|.|TRBV28
TGTGCCAGCAGTTTAGTATACAATTCACCCCTCCACTTT
CASSLVYNSPLHF
>few|TRBJ1-1|TRBD1|TRBV7-9
TGTGCCAGCAGCCCCAGAGGACAGGGGTGGACTGAAGCTTTCTTT
CASSPRGQGWTEAFF
>.|TRBJ2-1|TRBD2|TRBV12-3/TRBV12-4
TGTGCCAGCAGTTTCCCTGTCGGCGGGAGGATACCCTACAATGAGCAGTTCTTC
CASSFPVGGRIPYNEQFF
>few|TRBJ1-5|.|TRBV6-4
TGTGCCAGCAGTGACTGGATAGGCCAGCCCCAGCATTTT
CASSDWIGQPQHF